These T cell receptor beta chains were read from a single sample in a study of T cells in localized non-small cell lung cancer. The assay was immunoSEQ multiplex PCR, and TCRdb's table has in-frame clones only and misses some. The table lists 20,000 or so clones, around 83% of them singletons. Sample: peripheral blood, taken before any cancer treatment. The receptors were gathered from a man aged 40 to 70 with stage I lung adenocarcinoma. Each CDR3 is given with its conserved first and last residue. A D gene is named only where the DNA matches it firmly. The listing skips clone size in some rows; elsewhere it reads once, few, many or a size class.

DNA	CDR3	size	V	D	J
TGTGCCACCAGCGGCGGGACAGGGATGTCTGGCTACACCTTC	CATSGGTGMSGYTF	NA	TRBV15	TRBD1	TRBJ1-2
TGTGCCAGCAGTTTATTGGACCAGGGGGCTGGAGAGACCCAGTACTTC	CASSLLDQGAGETQYF	NA	TRBV28	TRBD1	TRBJ2-5
TGTGCCAGCAGTTTCATCTTAGCGGTTATAAGGGGAGATACGCAGTATTTT	CASSFILAVIRGDTQYF	NA	TRBV28	NA	TRBJ2-3
TGTGCCAGCAGTGAATGGGGGACCTACGAGCAGTACTTC	CASSEWGTYEQYF	NA	TRBV28	NA	TRBJ2-7
TGTGCCAGCAGCTTGAGGTCCGGCATAGAGGGCTACACCTTC	CASSLRSGIEGYTF	NA	TRBV5-6	NA	TRBJ1-2
TGTGCCAGCAGTTTATATGGCGGGGCCCCCAATGAGCAGTTCTTC	CASSLYGGAPNEQFF	once	TRBV27	NA	TRBJ2-1
TGTGCCAGTAGTCCAGGACTAGCCGACGCTTGGGAGCAGTACTTC	CASSPGLADAWEQYF	NA	TRBV19	TRBD2	TRBJ2-7
TGTGCCAGCAGTTTATCGAACACCGGGGAGCTGTTTTTT	CASSLSNTGELFF	NA	TRBV28	NA	TRBJ2-2
TGTGCCTGGAGGGGACTAGCGGGAGAAGGTGAGCAGTTCTTC	CAWRGLAGEGEQFF	once	TRBV30	TRBD2	TRBJ2-1
TGTGCCAGCAGTGAAGGACTGGGACAAGATACGCAGTATTTT	CASSEGLGQDTQYF	NA	TRBV6-1	NA	TRBJ2-3
TGTGCCAGCAGCAAGGACAGGGGGCGCGTTCCTGATGGCTACACCTTC	CASSKDRGRVPDGYTF	once	TRBV7-2	TRBD1	TRBJ1-2
TGTGCCTGGAGTCGTCTAGCGCCCGCAGGGGATACGCAGTATTTT	CAWSRLAPAGDTQYF	NA	TRBV30	NA	TRBJ2-3
TGTGCCAGCAGCGTAGCGGGTCAGCACGGTGGCTACACCTTC	CASSVAGQHGGYTF	NA	TRBV9	NA	TRBJ1-2
TGTGCCAGCAGCGATAACCAGGGGGAATATGGTTATGGCTACACCTTC	CASSDNQGEYGYGYTF	NA	TRBV5-8	TRBD1	TRBJ1-2
TGTGCCAGCTCTCCTCCCGGACTAGCGGGGGACAATGAGCAGTTCTTC	CASSPPGLAGDNEQFF	once	TRBV18	TRBD2	TRBJ2-1
TGTGCCTGGGATTCCGGGACCCAAGAGACCCAGTACTTC	CAWDSGTQETQYF	NA	TRBV30	NA	TRBJ2-5
TGTGCCGGCGGGGCCGGGAACACTGAAGCTTTCTTT	CAGGAGNTEAFF	NA	TRBV28	NA	TRBJ1-1
TGTGCCAGCAGCGGGGGACAGGAGCAAGAGACCCAGTACTTC	CASSGGQEQETQYF	NA	TRBV5-4	TRBD1	TRBJ2-5
TGTGCCAGCAGCCGCCGTCGGGGTGTTGGCCAGCCCCAGCATTTT	CASSRRRGVGQPQHF	NA	TRBV5-6	NA	TRBJ1-5
TGTGCCAGCAGTGAACCAAAGAGCGGGGGCACAGATACGCAGTATTTT	CASSEPKSGGTDTQYF	NA	TRBV25-1	TRBD2	TRBJ2-3
TGTGCCAGTAGTGCGACAGGGTATGACACTGAAGCTTTCTTT	CASSATGYDTEAFF	NA	TRBV19	TRBD1	TRBJ1-1
TGCGCCAGCAGTTGGGGCCCTTTGGAGCCCCAGCATTTT	CASSWGPLEPQHF	NA	TRBV10-2	NA	TRBJ1-5
TGCAGCGTTGCGAACAGGGGTTTGAATAATTCACCCCTCCACTTT	CSVANRGLNNSPLHF	NA	TRBV29-1	TRBD1	TRBJ1-6
TGTGCCAGCAGTGAACAGGGGCCTAGCGGGAGGCGTAGCACAGATACGCAGTATTTT	CASSEQGPSGRRSTDTQYF	NA	TRBV6-1	TRBD2	TRBJ2-3
TGTGCCAGCAGTCCTTTAATCTCTACAGATACGCAGTATTTT	CASSPLISTDTQYF	NA	TRBV6-6	NA	TRBJ2-3
TGTGCCAGCAGCTTAGCAGGGTTTGGAGAGACCCAGTACTTC	CASSLAGFGETQYF	NA	TRBV7-6	NA	TRBJ2-5
TGTGCCAGCAGCTTAATGCCCAGAGCAGACTACTATGGCTACACCTTC	CASSLMPRADYYGYTF	NA	TRBV7-6	NA	TRBJ1-2
TGTGCCAGCAGCGCCCATGCGGGGGGGTGGACTGAAGCTTTCTTT	CASSAHAGGWTEAFF	few	TRBV7-9	NA	TRBJ1-1
TGTGCCAGCAGTTATAAGGACATCACCTACGAGCAGTACTTC	CASSYKDITYEQYF	NA	TRBV27	NA	TRBJ2-7
TGTGCCTGGAGTATGACAGGGAGGCCTGAAGCTTTCTTT	CAWSMTGRPEAFF	few	TRBV30	TRBD1	TRBJ1-1
TGTGCCAGTAGTCTGTACAGAGTTGAGTATAATGAAAAACTGTTTTTT	CASSLYRVEYNEKLFF	NA	TRBV19	NA	TRBJ1-4
TGTGCCAGTACCTCTCTGACAGGGACTAACACCGGGGAGCTGTTTTTT	CASTSLTGTNTGELFF	NA	TRBV19	NA	TRBJ2-2
TGTGCCAGCAGCCGCGACAGGAACACTGAAGCTTTCTTT	CASSRDRNTEAFF	NA	TRBV11-2	NA	TRBJ1-1
TGCGCCAGCAGCCAAGTCGTTGGCGGGGCCTACGAGCAGTACTTC	CASSQVVGGAYEQYF	NA	TRBV4-1	NA	TRBJ2-7
TGTGCCAGCAGTTTCCGCCCCGGGGGGACTGGAAACACCATATATTTT	CASSFRPGGTGNTIYF	NA	TRBV6-5	NA	TRBJ1-3
TGTGCCAGCAGTTTTTTTACGGGGGTCGGGCAGTACTTC	CASSFFTGVGQYF	NA	TRBV28	NA	TRBJ2-7
TGTGCTAGTGGTTCATCCGGGACAGGGGCAAACTATGGCTACACCTTC	CASGSSGTGANYGYTF	NA	TRBV12-5	TRBD1	TRBJ1-2